The entry below gives a single T cell receptor beta chain sequence along with its context. Its antigen is not identified. The authors prepared the TCRbeta library with unique molecular identifiers. TCRdb re-called the PCR reads through MiXCR, storing one row per CDR3 protein. The sample includes some 600,000 distinct CDR3 sequences, 13% seen only once; the top ten take about 2.2%. CDR1 and CDR2 (germline): LNHNV, YYDKDF (reference sequence). The CDR3 covers 14 residues. Trimming cost V 0 bases and J 2 bases, with 8 bases left between them. These data come from a study of T-cell reconstitution after alpha-beta-depleted transplantation in children. General study results and limits: There were some patients whose high TCRbeta diversity at day 60 came from surviving recipient T cells and thymic progenitors.

The rearrangement joins TRBV15 to TRBJ2-7, with D perhaps assigned TRBD1 or TRBD2 (6 bases each). This TCR was sampled from a male patient younger than 18 who had a stem cell transplant for acute myeloid leukemia, so the T cells may come from the graft donor. The material was PBMCs, mostly from graft donor cells, obtained 360 days after TCRalphabeta/CD19-depleted stem cell transplant. CDR3 sequence: CATSRDGGPYEQYF. The CDR3 DNA is TGTGCCACCAGCAGAGATGGGGGGCCCTACGAGCAGTACTTC.